One and the same sample provided the 13 T cell receptor beta chains below, sequenced in a study of cytomegalovirus exposure and HLA in healthy donors. The PCR had 60 Vbeta and 13 Jbeta primers. Assay: immunoSEQ multiplex PCR; the TCRdb copy retains only in-frame clones and omits some. The repertoire holds about 210,000 clones, with around 80% as singletons. Sequenced material: PBMCs. The receptor set was obtained from a man aged 35 to 55 in good health and CMV-seropositive.

The chain recombines TRBV6-1 with TRBJ2-3; maybe TRBD1 (5 bases). V lost 2 bases, J lost 2 bases, and 14 bases lay in between. The length of the CDR3 is 16 residues. In germline, CDR1 is MNHNS, CDR2 SASEGT. The CDR3 nucleotides are TGTGCCAGCAGTGAACTGAAGGGGTTCCCCACAGATACGCAGTATTTT. Protein sequence: CASSELKGFPTDTQYF.

This clone was found once. The V gene is TRBV5-5, the J gene TRBJ2-5, with 7 nucleotides matching TRBD2. The CDR3 is 14 amino acids. Trimming removed 4 bases from V and 5 bases from J; junction bases left unmatched: 8. In germline, CDR1 is SGHKS, CDR2 YYEKEE (reference sequence). The CDR3 loop reads CASSGTTYSETQYF. The CDR3 coding sequence is TGTGCCAGCAGCGGGACTACTTATTCGGAGACCCAGTACTTC.

The CDR3 reads CASSIGGLAGSGELFF. CDR3 nucleotide sequence: TGTGCCAGTAGTATAGGGGGACTAGCGGGATCCGGGGAGCTGTTTTTT. The J gene is TRBJ2-2, the V gene TRBV19, with TRBD2 identical over 13 bases. The germline V gene has CDR1 LNHDA and CDR2 SQIVND (reference sequence). Unmatched junction bases numbered 2, after V lost 1 base and J lost 6 bases. CDR3 length: 16 residues.

The V gene is TRBV5-1, the J gene TRBJ2-3, with D perhaps TRBD2 (6 bases). The length of the CDR3 is 17 residues. Germline loops: CDR1 SGHRS, CDR2 YFSETQ. The V gene lost 3 bases and the J gene lost 1 base, with 18 bases spanning the gap. The CDR3 DNA is TGCGCCAGCAGCTCGGGACTGACCTTAGTTGGCACAGATACGCAGTATTTT. Its protein product is CASSSGLTLVGTDTQYF.

The chain couples TRBV10-1 to TRBJ2-7; TRBD2 matches at 15 bases. With 3 bases clipped from V and 3 bases from J, the junction kept 3 bases outside the gene matches. CDR3 size: 16 residues. Germline CDR1 and CDR2: WNHNN and SYGVQD (reference sequence). The CDR3: CASSDGLAGGDYEQYF. CDR3 nucleotides: TGCGCCAGCAGTGACGGACTAGCGGGAGGGGACTACGAGCAGTACTTC.

The sample holds a few counts of this clone. CDR3 nucleotides: TGTGCCAGCAACGGACAGGGGGCGACTGAAGCTTTCTTT. It is translated as CASNGQGATEAFF. This chain links TRBV25-1 with TRBJ1-1; 11 bases fit TRBD1. V shed 7 bases and J 5 bases; nucleotides not matched to a gene: 3. Germline-derived CDR1 and CDR2 are MGHDK and SYGVNS. The CDR3 contains 13 residues.

The CDR3 DNA sequence: TGCGCCAGCAGCTTGGTCGAAAGAACTAGCACAGATACGCAGTATTTT. This sequence encodes CASSLVERTSTDTQYF. The chain recombines TRBV5-1 with TRBJ2-3; D is undetermined. Germline assignment: CDR1 SGHRS and CDR2 YFSETQ. The CDR3 totals 16 residues. The V and J ends lost 0 bases and 0 bases respectively, with 11 bases between them. The whole variable domain, remainder taken from reference TRBV5-1 and TRBJ2-3, is KAGVTQTPRYLIKTRGQQVTLSCSPISGHRSVSWYQQTPGQGLQFLFEYFSETQRNKGNFPGRFSGRQFSNSRSEMNVSTLELGDSALYLCASSLVERTSTDTQYFGPGTRLTVL.

V usage is TRBV6-1 and J usage is TRBJ1-5, with D unresolved. CDR3 length equals 13 residues. V was pared by 6 bases and J by 3 bases, with 9 bases between. Per the germline V gene, CDR1 is MNHNS and CDR2 is SASEGT. Written as DNA, the CDR3 is TGTGCCAGCAGCGGACTGTACAATCAGCCCCAGCATTTT. Protein product: CASSGLYNQPQHF.

The chain has TRBV21-1 and TRBJ1-2; the D segment call TRBD1 is taken from the table without a DNA check. TRBV21-1 is shown as a pseudogene. This CDR3 spans 14 amino acids. The CDR3 DNA sequence: TGTGCCAGCAGCAAAGCAGGGACAGGGGACGGCTACACCTTC. As protein: CASSKAGTGDGYTF.

This clone was seen only once. This chain joins TRBV29-1 and TRBJ2-7; tentative D call: TRBD2 (5 bases). Germline V gives CDR1 SQVTM, CDR2 ANQGSEA. The CDR3 runs 11 residues. V gave up 6 bases and J gave up 3 bases, with 9 bases separating them. Here the CDR3 DNA reads TGCAGCGTGCAGGCGGGCTACGAGCAGTACGTC. Encoded protein: CSVQAGYEQYV.

The chain joins TRBV19 to TRBJ1-1; the D is unclear. There are 12 residues in the CDR3. V gave up 5 bases and J gave up 2 bases, with 6 bases separating them. Germline V gives CDR1 LNHDA, CDR2 SQIVND (reference sequence). The DNA of the CDR3 is TGTGCCAGTAGTCTTTTTAACACTGAAGCTTTCTTT. Protein sequence: CASSLFNTEAFF.

The rearrangement uses TRBV6-5 and TRBJ2-7, with 7 bases lining up with TRBD1. Germline V CDR1 and CDR2: MNHEY, SVGAGI. V trimming: 0 bases; J trimming: 7 bases; junction bases outside the gene matches: 6. The CDR3 has 14 amino acids. CDR3 nucleotides: TGTGCCAGCAGTTACTCGAGGGGGCGTAGGGAGCAGTACTTC. Translating gives CASSYSRGRREQYF.

V is TRBV5-1 and J is TRBJ2-2; D gene unclear. There are 15 residues in the CDR3. Trimming removed 3 bases from V and 0 bases from J, with 9 bases in between. Germline loops: CDR1 SGHRS, CDR2 YFSETQ. The CDR3 loop is CASSSPPPNTGELFF. The CDR3 DNA reads TGCGCCAGCAGCTCCCCCCCTCCGAACACCGGGGAGCTGTTTTTT.